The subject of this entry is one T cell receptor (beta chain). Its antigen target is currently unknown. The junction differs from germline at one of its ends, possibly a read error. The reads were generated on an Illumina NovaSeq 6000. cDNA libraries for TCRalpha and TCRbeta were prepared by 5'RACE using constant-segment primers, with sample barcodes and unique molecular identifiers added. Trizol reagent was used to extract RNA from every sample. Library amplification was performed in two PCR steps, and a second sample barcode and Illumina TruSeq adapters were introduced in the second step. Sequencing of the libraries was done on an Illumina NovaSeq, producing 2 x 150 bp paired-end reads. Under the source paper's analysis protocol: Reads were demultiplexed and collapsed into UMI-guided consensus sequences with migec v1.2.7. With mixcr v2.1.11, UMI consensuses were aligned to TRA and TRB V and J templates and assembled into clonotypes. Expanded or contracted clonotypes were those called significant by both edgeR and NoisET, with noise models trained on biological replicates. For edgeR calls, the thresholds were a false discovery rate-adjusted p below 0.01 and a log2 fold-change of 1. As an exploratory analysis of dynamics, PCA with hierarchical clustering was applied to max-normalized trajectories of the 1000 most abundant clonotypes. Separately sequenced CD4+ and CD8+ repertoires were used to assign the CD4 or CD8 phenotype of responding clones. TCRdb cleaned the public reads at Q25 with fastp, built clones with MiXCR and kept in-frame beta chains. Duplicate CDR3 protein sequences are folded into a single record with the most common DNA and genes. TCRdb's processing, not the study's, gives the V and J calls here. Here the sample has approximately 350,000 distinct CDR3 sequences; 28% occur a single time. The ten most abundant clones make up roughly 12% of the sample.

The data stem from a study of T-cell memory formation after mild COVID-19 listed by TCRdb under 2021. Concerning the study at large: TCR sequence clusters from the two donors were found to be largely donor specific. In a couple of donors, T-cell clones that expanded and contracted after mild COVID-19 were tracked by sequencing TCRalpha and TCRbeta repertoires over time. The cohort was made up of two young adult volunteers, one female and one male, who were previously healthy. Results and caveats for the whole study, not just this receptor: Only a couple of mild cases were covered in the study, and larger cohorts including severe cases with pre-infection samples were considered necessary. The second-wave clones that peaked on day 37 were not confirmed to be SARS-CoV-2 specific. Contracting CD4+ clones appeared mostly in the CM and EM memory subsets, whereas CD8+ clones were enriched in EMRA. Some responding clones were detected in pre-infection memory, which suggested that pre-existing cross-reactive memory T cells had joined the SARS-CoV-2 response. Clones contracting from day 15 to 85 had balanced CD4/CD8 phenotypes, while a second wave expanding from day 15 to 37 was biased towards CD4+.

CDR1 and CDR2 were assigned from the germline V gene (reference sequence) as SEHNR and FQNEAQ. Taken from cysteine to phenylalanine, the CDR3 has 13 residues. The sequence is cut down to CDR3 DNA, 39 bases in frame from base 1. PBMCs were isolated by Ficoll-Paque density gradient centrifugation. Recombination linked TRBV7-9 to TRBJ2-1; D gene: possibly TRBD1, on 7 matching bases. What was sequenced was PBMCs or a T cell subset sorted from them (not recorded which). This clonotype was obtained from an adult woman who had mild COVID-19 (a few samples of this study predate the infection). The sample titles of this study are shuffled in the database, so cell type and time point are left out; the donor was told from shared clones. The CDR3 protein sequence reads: CASSLASLAGTVF. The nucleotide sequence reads TGTGCCAGCAGCTTAGCGTCGCTGGCGGGGACAGTCTTC.